This T cell receptor (beta chain) was observed in a study of T cell responses to AZD1222 COVID-19 vaccine. Study-wide results and limits: There were repertoire samples only from the period after the peak T cell response. A reported finding is that nearly half of spike-specific TCRs target unmutated variant regions.

The trim removed 4 bases at V and 3 bases at J, leaving 9 bases unmatched. The CDR3 consists of 15 residues. In germline, CDR1 is SGHKS, CDR2 YYEKEE (reference sequence). Comment on this clone: Its antigen is not known.

TCRdb keeps only in-frame clones here, not all; method: immunoSEQ multiplex PCR. The repertoire consists of around 99,000 clones, with approximately 86% occurring once and the leading ten covering approximately 5.2%. This receptor was identified in an adult in good health. The chain joins TRBV5-5 to TRBJ2-7; TRBD1 aligns across 8 bases. The source was peripheral blood, collected on day 0 of AZD1222 vaccination. The CDR3 DNA is TGTGCCAGCAGCCTGGGACAGGTTCCGATCTACGAGCAGTACTTC. Translated, it gives CASSLGQVPIYEQYF.